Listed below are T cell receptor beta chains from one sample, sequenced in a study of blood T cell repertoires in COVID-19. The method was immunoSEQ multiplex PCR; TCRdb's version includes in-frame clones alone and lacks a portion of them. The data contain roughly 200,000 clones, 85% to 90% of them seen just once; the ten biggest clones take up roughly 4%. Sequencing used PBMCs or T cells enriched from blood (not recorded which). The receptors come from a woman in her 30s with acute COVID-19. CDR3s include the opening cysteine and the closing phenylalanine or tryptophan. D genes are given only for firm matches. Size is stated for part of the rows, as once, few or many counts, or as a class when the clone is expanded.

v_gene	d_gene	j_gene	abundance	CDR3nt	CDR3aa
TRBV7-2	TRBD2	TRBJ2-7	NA	TGTGCCAGCAGCCCTAGCGGGGCTAACTACGAGCAGTACTTC	CASSPSGANYEQYF
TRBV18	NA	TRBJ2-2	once	TGTGCCAGCTCTCGGGCGGGGAAGAACGGTTACACCGGGGAGCTGTTTTTT	CASSRAGKNGYTGELFF
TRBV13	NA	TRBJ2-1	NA	TGTGCCAGCAGCGGGCCCGATGAGCAGTTCTTC	CASSGPDEQFF
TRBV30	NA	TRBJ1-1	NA	TGTGCCTGGAGGTACCGACAGGAGCGGACTGAAGCTTTCTTT	CAWRYRQERTEAFF
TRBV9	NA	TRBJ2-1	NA	TGTGCCAGCAGCGTAGGGGGGGACTTGGTAGATGAGCAGTTCTTC	CASSVGGDLVDEQFF
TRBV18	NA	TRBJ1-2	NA	TGTGCCAGCTCCCCCGGGGAGAACTATGGCTACACCTTC	CASSPGENYGYTF
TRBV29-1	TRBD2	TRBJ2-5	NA	TGCAGCGTTGCCCCCTGGGGCGCGGGGGGGCAGGAGACCCAGTACTTC	CSVAPWGAGGQETQYF
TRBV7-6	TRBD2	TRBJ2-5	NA	TGTGCCAGCAGCTTACGTCTAGCGGGGGGGGGAGAGACCCAGTACTTC	CASSLRLAGGGETQYF
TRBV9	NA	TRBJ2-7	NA	TGTGCCAGCAGCGTAGGGTCGGGGGGCTCAACCTACGAGCAGTACTTC	CASSVGSGGSTYEQYF
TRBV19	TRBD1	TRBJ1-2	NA	TGTGCCAGTAGTACACAGGGGCTAGGGGACTATGGCTACACCTTC	CASSTQGLGDYGYTF
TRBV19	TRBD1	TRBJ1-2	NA	TGTGCCAGTAGCCCATTCGACAGGGGCGGTAATGGCTACACCTTC	CASSPFDRGGNGYTF
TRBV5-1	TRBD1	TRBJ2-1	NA	TGCGCCAGCAGCTTGGCCTGGACAGGGGACCATGAGCAGTTCTTC	CASSLAWTGDHEQFF
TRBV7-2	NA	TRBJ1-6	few	TGTGCCAGCAGCCCCAACCTGGGGGGGAATTCACCCCTCCACTTT	CASSPNLGGNSPLHF
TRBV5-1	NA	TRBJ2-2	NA	TGCGCCACAGGGAGGGACACTAGCACCGGGGAGCTGTTTTTT	CATGRDTSTGELFF
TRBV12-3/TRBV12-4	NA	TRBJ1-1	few	TGTGCCAGCAGTCGGACGACAGCTGAAGCTTTCTTT	CASSRTTAEAFF
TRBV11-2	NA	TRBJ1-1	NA	TGTGCCAGCAGCTATGGACAGAACACTGAAGCTTTCTTT	CASSYGQNTEAFF
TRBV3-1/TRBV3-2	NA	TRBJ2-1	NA	TGTGCCAGCAGCCAAGTGGGTGGGAGGCTTCGGAATGAGCAGTTCTTC	CASSQVGGRLRNEQFF
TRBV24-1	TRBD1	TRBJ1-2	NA	TGTGCCACCAGTGACCAGGGACAGAACTATGGCTACACCTTC	CATSDQGQNYGYTF
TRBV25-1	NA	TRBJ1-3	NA	TGTGCCAGCTGGTCGGTTGGCACCATATATTTT	CASWSVGTIYF
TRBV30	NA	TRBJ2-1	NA	TGTGCCTGGACAGTCTACAATGAGCAGTTCTTC	CAWTVYNEQFF
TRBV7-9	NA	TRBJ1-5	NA	TGTGCCAGCAGCTTAGACTGGTCTAGCAATCAGCCCCAGCATTTT	CASSLDWSSNQPQHF
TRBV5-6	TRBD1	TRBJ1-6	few	TGTGCCAGCAGCTTTCAGGGGGTTTTATCACCCCTCCACTTT	CASSFQGVLSPLHF
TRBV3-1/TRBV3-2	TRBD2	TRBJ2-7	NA	TGTGCCAGCAGCCAAATGAGTAGCGGGGCCCCACATCGCGAGCAGTACTTC	CASSQMSSGAPHREQYF
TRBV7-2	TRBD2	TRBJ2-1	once	TGTGCCAGCAGCCCACCCCCGACTAGCGGGGGCTCTAATGAGCAGTTCTTC	CASSPPPTSGGSNEQFF
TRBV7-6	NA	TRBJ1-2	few	TGTGCCAGCAGCAACCTGGGACTTAACTATGGCTACACCTTC	CASSNLGLNYGYTF
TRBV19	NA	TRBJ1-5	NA	TGTGCCACCGGGGGGGTAAGGAGCAATCAGCCCCAGCATTTT	CATGGVRSNQPQHF
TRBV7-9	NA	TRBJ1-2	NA	TGTGCCAGCAGCTCGGGAGAACGCACCTACACCTTC	CASSSGERTYTF
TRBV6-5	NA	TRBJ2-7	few	TGTGCCAGCAGGACGGGATACGAGCAGTACTTC	CASRTGYEQYF
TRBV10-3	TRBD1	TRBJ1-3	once	TGTGCCAGTCGCCCCGGGACAGGGACCCGCTCTGGAAACACCATATATTTT	CASRPGTGTRSGNTIYF
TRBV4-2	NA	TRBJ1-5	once	TGTGCCAGCAGCCAATCCCCAGATCAGCCCCAGCATTTT	CASSQSPDQPQHF
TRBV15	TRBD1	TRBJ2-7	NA	TGTGCCACCGAGTCCGGGACAGGGGAATACGAGCAGTACTTC	CATESGTGEYEQYF
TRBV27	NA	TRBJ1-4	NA	TGTGCCAGCAGCCCCCAAGGAGAGGACAAGGGGCTGTTTTTT	CASSPQGEDKGLFF
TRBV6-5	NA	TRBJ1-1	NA	TGTGCCAGCAAGGGACAAGAGAACACTGAAGCTTTCTTT	CASKGQENTEAFF
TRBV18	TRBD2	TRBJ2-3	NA	TGTGCCAGCTCACAGCGCGGGGGGGCCGCAGATACGCAGTATTTT	CASSQRGGAADTQYF
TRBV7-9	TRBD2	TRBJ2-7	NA	TGTGCCAGCAGCGGCGGGGGGCTCGAGCAGTACTTC	CASSGGGLEQYF
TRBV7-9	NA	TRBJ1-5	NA	TGTGCCAGTGGGGGTTCGGGAGAGCCCCAGCATTTT	CASGGSGEPQHF
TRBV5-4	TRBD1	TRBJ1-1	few	TGTGCCAGCAGCTTGAGTGAGGGGGCGCGAAGTGAAGCTTTCTTT	CASSLSEGARSEAFF
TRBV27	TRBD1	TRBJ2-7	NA	TGTGCCAGCAGTCTAAGGACAGGGGCCTACGAGCGGTACTTC	CASSLRTGAYERYF
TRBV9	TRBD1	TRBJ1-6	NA	TGTGCCAGCGCCTTGGGCTACCGGGACAGTAATTCACCCCTCCACTTT	CASALGYRDSNSPLHF
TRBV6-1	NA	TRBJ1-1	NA	TGTGCCAGCAGTGAAGCTTTCGGTCGGGGATCGAACACTGAAGCTTTCTTT	CASSEAFGRGSNTEAFF
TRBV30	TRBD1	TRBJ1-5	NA	TGTGCCTGGAGGTACGCAGGGGGCCGAAGCAATCAGCCCCAGCATTTT	CAWRYAGGRSNQPQHF
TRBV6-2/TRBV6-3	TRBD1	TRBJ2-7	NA	TGTGCCAGCAGTTACCCGGGACAGGGTGTCCACGAGCAGTACTTC	CASSYPGQGVHEQYF
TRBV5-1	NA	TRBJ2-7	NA	TGCGCCAGCAGCTTGGGGACTTCAAGCTCCTACGAGCAGTACTTC	CASSLGTSSSYEQYF
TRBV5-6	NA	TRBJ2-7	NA	TGTGCCAGCAGCTGGGCGGGACCCTGGAAGGACGAGCAGTACTTC	CASSWAGPWKDEQYF
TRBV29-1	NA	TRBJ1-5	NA	TGCAGCACAAAAAATAGCAATCAGCCCCAGCATTTT	CSTKNSNQPQHF
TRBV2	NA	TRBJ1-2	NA	TGTGCCAGCAGTGGGGAACGGAGGAACTATGGCTACACCTTC	CASSGERRNYGYTF